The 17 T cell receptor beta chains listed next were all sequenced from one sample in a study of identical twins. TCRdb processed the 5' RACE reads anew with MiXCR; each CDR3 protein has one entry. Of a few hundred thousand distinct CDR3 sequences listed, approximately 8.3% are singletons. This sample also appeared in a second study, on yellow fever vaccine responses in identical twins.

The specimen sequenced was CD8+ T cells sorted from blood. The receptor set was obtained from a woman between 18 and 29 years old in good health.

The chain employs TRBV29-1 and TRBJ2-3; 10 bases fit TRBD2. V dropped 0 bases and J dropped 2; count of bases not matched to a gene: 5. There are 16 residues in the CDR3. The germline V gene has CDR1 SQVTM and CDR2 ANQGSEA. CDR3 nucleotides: TGCAGCGTTGAAGATGCACTAGCGGGACCCACAGATACGCAGTATTTT. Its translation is CSVEDALAGPTDTQYF.

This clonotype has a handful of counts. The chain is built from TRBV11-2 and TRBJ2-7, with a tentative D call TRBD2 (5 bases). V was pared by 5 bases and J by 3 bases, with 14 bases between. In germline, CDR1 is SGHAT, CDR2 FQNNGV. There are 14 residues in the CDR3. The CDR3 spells CASSPLGLDYEQYF. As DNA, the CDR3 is TGTGCCAGCAGCCCCCTCGGACTCGACTACGAGCAGTACTTC. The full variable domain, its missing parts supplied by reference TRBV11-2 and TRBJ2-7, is EAGVAQSPRYKIIEKRQSVAFWCNPISGHATLYWYQQILGQGPKLLIQFQNNGVVDDSQLPKDRFSAERLKGVDSTLKIQPAKLEDSAVYLCASSPLGLDYEQYFGPGTRLTVT.

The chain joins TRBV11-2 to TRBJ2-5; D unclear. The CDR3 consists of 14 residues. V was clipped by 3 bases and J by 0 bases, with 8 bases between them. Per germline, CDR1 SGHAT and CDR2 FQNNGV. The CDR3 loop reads CASSFQRYQETQYF. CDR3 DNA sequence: TGTGCCAGCAGCTTCCAGCGATACCAAGAGACCCAGTACTTC.

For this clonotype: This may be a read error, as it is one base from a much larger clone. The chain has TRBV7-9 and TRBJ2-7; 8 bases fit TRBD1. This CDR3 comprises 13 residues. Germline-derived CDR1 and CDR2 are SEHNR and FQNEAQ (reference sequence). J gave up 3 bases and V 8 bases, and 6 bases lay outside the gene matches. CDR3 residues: CASSGTGDYEQYV. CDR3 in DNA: TGTGCCAGCTCCGGGACAGGAGACTACGAGCAGTACGTC.

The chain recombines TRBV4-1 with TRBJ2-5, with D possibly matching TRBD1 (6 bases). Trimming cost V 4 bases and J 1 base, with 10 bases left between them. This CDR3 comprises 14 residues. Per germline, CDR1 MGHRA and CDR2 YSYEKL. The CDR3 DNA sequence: TGCGCCAGCAGCCTCCGGGACATCCAAGAGACCCAGTACTTC. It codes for CASSLRDIQETQYF.

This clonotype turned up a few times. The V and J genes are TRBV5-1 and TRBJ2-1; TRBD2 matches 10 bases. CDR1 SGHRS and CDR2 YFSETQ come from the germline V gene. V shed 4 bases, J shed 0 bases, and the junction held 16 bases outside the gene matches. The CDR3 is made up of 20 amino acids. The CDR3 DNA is TGCGCCAGCAGCGGTTTGACTAGCGGGCTTGTGACAAGCTCCTACAATGAGCAGTTCTTC. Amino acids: CASSGLTSGLVTSSYNEQFF.

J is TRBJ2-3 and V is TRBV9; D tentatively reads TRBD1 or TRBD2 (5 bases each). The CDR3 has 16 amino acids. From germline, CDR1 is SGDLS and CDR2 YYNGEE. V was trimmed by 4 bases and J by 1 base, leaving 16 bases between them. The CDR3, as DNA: TGTGCCAGCAGCAAGTTCCGGGACCCCCGCACAGATACGCAGTATTTT. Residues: CASSKFRDPRTDTQYF.

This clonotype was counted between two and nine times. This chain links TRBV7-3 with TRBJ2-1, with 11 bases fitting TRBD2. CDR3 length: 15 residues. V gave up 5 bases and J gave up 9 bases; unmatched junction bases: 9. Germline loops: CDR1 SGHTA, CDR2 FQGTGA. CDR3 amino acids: CASSTTTSGAGEQFF. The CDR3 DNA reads TGTGCCAGCAGCACCACGACTAGCGGGGCGGGTGAGCAGTTCTTC.

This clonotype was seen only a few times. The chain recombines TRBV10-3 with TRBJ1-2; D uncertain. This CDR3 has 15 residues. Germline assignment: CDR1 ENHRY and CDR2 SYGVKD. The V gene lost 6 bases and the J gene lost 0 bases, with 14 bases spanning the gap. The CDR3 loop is CAISASGGTNYGYTF. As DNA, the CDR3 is TGTGCCATCAGCGCCTCTGGAGGGACTAACTATGGCTACACCTTC.

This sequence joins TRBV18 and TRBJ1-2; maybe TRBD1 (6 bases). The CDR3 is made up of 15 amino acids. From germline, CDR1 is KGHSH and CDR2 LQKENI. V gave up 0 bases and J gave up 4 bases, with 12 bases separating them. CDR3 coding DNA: TGTGCCAGCTCACCACCTATCAGGGGCGGCTATGGCTACACCTTC. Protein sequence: CASSPPIRGGYGYTF.

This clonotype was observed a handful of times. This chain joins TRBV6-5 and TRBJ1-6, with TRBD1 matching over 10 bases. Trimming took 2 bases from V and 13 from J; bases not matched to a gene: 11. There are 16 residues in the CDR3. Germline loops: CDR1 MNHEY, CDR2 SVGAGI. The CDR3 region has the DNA TGTGCCAGCAGTTACGGGGCCGGGACAGGGGAGTCTCCCCTCCACTTT. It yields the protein CASSYGAGTGESPLHF.

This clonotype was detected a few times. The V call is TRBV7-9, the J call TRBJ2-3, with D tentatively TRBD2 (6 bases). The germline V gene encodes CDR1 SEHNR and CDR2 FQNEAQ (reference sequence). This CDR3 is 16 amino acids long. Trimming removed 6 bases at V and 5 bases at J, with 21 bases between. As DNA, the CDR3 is TGTGCCAGCAGTTCCGATAGGGACTTTTTCGGAGATACGCAGTATTTT. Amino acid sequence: CASSSDRDFFGDTQYF.

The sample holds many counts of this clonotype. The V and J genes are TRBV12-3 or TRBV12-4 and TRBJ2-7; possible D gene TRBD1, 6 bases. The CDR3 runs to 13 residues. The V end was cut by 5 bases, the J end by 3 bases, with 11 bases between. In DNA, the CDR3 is TGTGCCAGCAGTATAGACAGGTACTACGAGCAGTACTTC. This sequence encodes CASSIDRYYEQYF.

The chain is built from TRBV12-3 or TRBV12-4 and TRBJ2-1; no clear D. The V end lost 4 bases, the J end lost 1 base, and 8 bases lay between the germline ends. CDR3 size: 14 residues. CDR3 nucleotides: TGTGCCAGCAGTTCGACTCGTTCCTACAATGAGCAGTTCTTC. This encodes CASSSTRSYNEQFF.

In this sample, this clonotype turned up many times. The CDR3 loop reads CASSYGDEQYF. In DNA form, the CDR3 reads TGTGCCAGCAGTTACGGGGACGAGCAGTACTTC. J is TRBJ2-7 and V is TRBV6-5; D unclear. Germline values: CDR1 MNHEY, CDR2 SVGAGI. V dropped 2 bases and J dropped 5 bases, with 4 bases sitting between them. CDR3 length: 11 residues.

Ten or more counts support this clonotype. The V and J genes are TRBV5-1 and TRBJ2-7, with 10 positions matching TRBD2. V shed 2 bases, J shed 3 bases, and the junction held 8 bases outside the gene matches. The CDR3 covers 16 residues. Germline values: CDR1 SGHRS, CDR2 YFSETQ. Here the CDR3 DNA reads TGCGCCAGCAGCTTAGGGCTAGCGGGAGTAGTCTACGAGCAGTACTTC. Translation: CASSLGLAGVVYEQYF.

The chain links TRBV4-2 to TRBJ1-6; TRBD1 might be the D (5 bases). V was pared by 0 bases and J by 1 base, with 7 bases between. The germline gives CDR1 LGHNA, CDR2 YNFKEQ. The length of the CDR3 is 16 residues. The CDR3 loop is CASSQDRGSYNSPLHF. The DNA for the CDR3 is TGTGCCAGCAGCCAAGATAGGGGATCCTATAATTCACCCCTCCACTTT.